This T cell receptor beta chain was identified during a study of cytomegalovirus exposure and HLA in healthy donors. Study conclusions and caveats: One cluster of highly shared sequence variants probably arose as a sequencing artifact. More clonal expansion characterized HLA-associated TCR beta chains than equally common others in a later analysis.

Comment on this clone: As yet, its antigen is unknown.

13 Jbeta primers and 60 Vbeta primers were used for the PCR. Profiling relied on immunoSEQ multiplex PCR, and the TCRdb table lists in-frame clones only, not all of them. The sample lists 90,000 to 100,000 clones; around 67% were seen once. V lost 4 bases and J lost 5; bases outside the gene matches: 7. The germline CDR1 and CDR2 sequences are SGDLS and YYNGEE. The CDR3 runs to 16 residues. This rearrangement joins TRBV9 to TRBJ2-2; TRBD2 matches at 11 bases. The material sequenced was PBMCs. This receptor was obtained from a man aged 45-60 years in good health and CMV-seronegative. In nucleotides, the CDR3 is TGTGCCAGCAGCCCATATAGCGGGAGGGTGACCGGGGAGCTGTTTTTT. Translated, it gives CASSPYSGRVTGELFF.